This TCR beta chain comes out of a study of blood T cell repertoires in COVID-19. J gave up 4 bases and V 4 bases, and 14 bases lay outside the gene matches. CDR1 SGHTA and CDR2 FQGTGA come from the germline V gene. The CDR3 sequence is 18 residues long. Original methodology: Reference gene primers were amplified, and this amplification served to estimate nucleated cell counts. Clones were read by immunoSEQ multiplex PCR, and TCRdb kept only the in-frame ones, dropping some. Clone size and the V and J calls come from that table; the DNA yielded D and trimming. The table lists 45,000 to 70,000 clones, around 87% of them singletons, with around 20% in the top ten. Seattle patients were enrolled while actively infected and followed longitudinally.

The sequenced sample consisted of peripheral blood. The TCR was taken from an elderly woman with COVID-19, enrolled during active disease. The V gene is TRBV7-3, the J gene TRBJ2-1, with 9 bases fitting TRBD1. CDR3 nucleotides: TGTGCCAGCAGCTATAAATTCCCGGGACAGGGATTATACAATGAGCAGTTCTTC. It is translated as CASSYKFPGQGLYNEQFF.